This T cell receptor (beta chain) stems from a study of cytomegalovirus exposure and HLA in healthy donors. Study results and caveats: Reports indicated that the classifier achieved high specificity and sensitivity in diagnosing cytomegalovirus status.

The CDR3 runs to 19 residues. The V and J ends lost 2 bases and 0 bases, in that order; junction bases with no gene match: 11. Germline V lookup: CDR1 SGHDT, CDR2 YYEEEE. Assay: immunoSEQ multiplex PCR; the TCRdb copy retains only in-frame clones and omits some. The data hold about 140,000 clones, with around nine tenths observed a single time. For this clone: Its specificity is not known.

This chain connects TRBV5-6 to TRBJ2-2; 9 bases align to TRBD1. The receptor's source is a man aged 18 to 29 in good health and CMV-seropositive. Sequencing was performed on PBMCs. DNA of the CDR3: TGTGCCAGCAGCTTTGGACAGGGGTCGTGGGATGCGAACACCGGGGAGCTGTTTTTT. Encoded protein: CASSFGQGSWDANTGELFF.